Sequencing of this TCR beta chain was carried out in a study of cytomegalovirus exposure and HLA in healthy donors. Overall study context: Some 77 million unique TCRs from HLA-typed donors were held in an early release of data.

This clone was recorded a few times. Its specificity is unknown. Study findings and constraints: Presence/absence analyses assumed roughly uniform sequencing depth across donors, which may not hold. Associated with cytomegalovirus, according to the listing, were around 160 TCR beta chains. A later analysis by the authors found several of the most significant clusters apparently linked to common viral pathogens.

Researchers ran the PCR with 60 Vbeta and 13 Jbeta primers. Profiling relied on immunoSEQ multiplex PCR, and the TCRdb table lists in-frame clones only, not all of them. The profile shows just under 80,000 clones, around 78% of them singletons. The junction had 8 bases not matched to a gene; V was cut back by 7 bases and J by 9 bases. This CDR3 is built from 15 residues. The germline CDR1 and CDR2 sequences are SEHNR and FQNEAQ (reference sequence). The sample comprised PBMCs. The chain links TRBV7-9 to TRBJ2-1; 14 nucleotides align to TRBD2. This sequence was found in a man between 35 and 55 years old in good health and CMV-seronegative. CDR3 in DNA: TGTGCCAGCACCGGGACTAGCGGGAGTTGGGGTGAGCAGTTCTTC. Translation gives CASTGTSGSWGEQFF. Drawing the rest from reference TRBV7-9 and TRBJ2-1, the complete variable domain is DTGVSQNPRHKITKRGQNVTFRCDPISEHNRLYWYRQTLGQGPEFLTYFQNEAQLEKSRLLSDRFSAERPKGSFSTLEIQRTEQGDSAMYLCASTGTSGSWGEQFFGPGTRLTVL.